This T cell receptor (beta chain) was captured by sequencing in a study of CD8+ T cells in alopecia areata. For the study at large: Treated patients were dosed with oral tofacitinib, taking 5 to 10 mg twice daily.

Trimming took 5 bases from V and 7 from J, leaving 8 bases between them. There are 11 residues in the CDR3. Germline CDR1 is MDHEN and CDR2 is SYDVKM. Alopecia areata patients provided lesional scalp punch biopsies and peripheral blood. This clone was observed a few times. Investigators isolated RNA and reverse transcribed it into cDNA to act as the sequencing template. Produced via immunoSEQ multiplex PCR; TCRdb's table is partial and in-frame only. The sample shows 110,000 or so clones, 30% to 40% of them seen only once. The specimen sequenced was CD4+ T cells sorted from blood. The genes are TRBV28 and TRBJ1-2; D call uncertain. The TCR sequence derives from a human donor with alopecia areata. The CDR3 protein is CASSRYGGYTF. The CDR3 region has the DNA TGTGCCAGCAGTCGCTATGGTGGCTACACCTTC.